This T cell receptor (beta chain) was sequenced in a study of blood T cell repertoires in COVID-19. Overall study context: Sources were T cells, B-cell-depleted T cells, or PBMCs; the material itself was cDNA or gDNA.

In Seattle, patients joined the study during active infection and were tracked longitudinally. The V end lost 1 base, the J end lost 2 bases, and 11 bases lay between the germline ends. The CDR3 is 15 amino acids. Germline V gives CDR1 MDHEN, CDR2 SYDVKM. The protocol was immunoSEQ multiplex PCR, while the TCRdb copy is restricted to in-frame clones and leaves out a portion. The table includes 220,000 or so clones, roughly nine tenths detected once. This clonotype originated in a woman between 50 and 59 years old with COVID-19, enrolled during active disease. Material: peripheral blood. The rearrangement uses TRBV28 and TRBJ2-5; D not certain. CDR3 nucleotides: TGTGCCAGCAGTTTATCCGTTTTCGGTCAAGAGACCCAGTACTTC. As protein: CASSLSVFGQETQYF.